This is a list of T cell receptor beta chains from one sample in a study of CD8 T cells in Susac syndrome. Using its own MiXCR run on the immunoSEQ multiplex PCR reads, TCRdb lists one record per CDR3 protein. The sample holds fewer than 250,000 distinct CDR3 sequences, about 94% seen once. Sequencing input: CD8+ T cells from PBMCs. These TCRs come from a human donor with multiple sclerosis. Both conserved end residues are part of each CDR3. A D gene is named only where the DNA matches it firmly. Clone sizes are given selectively: once, few, many, or a class where the clone is expanded.

>TRBJ1-5|TRBV27|NA|NA
CASSARGSNQPQHF
TGTGCCAGCAGCGCGAGGGGGTCCAATCAGCCCCAGCATTTT
>TRBJ1-1|TRBV4-2|TRBD1|NA
CASSQAQGDTSTEAFF
TGTGCCAGCAGCCAAGCCCAGGGGGATACGAGCACTGAAGCTTTCTTT
>TRBJ2-1|TRBV29-1|NA|NA
CSVVGTSKANEQFF
TGCAGCGTTGTTGGGACTTCAAAGGCCAATGAGCAGTTCTTC
>TRBJ2-7|TRBV7-9|TRBD2|NA
CASSLSGGDHEQYF
TGTGCCAGCAGCTTATCCGGGGGGGACCACGAGCAGTACTTC
>TRBJ2-7|TRBV6-1|NA|NA
CASSGDTRPSYEQYF
TGTGCCAGCAGTGGTGACACTCGACCCTCCTACGAGCAGTACTTC
>TRBJ2-1|TRBV7-9|TRBD2|NA
CASSFGLAGDVIEQFF
TGTGCCAGCAGCTTTGGACTAGCGGGAGATGTCATTGAGCAGTTCTTC
>TRBJ2-7|TRBV27|NA|NA
CASSLGVGGTFGDSYEQYF
TGTGCCAGCAGTTTAGGGGTGGGCGGCACGTTCGGGGACTCCTACGAGCAGTACTTC
>TRBJ1-1|TRBV5-8|TRBD1|NA
CASSAGQGYSEAFF
TGTGCCAGCAGCGCGGGACAGGGGTACTCTGAAGCTTTCTTT
>TRBJ1-5|TRBV6-1|NA|NA
CASSSAGVNQPQHF
TGTGCCAGCAGTTCAGCGGGGGTCAATCAGCCCCAGCATTTT
>TRBJ2-6|TRBV12-3/TRBV12-4|TRBD1|NA
CASSSQQGAFGGANVLTF
TGTGCCAGCAGTTCCCAACAGGGGGCGTTTGGTGGGGCCAACGTCCTGACTTTC
>TRBJ2-7|TRBV28|NA|NA
CASSPQGPFYEQYF
TGTGCCAGCAGTCCACAGGGCCCCTTCTACGAGCAGTACTTC
>TRBJ2-7|TRBV6-1|NA|NA
CASSEDGIEAHEQYF
TGTGCCAGCAGTGAAGACGGGATAGAAGCCCACGAGCAGTACTTC
>TRBJ1-1|TRBV7-2|NA|NA
CASSPPGWANTEAFF
TGTGCCAGCAGCCCCCCCGGGTGGGCGAACACTGAAGCTTTCTTT
>TRBJ2-5|TRBV12-3/TRBV12-4|TRBD2|NA
CASSFYLAGGLETQYF
TGTGCCAGCAGTTTCTACCTAGCGGGAGGTTTAGAGACCCAGTACTTC
>TRBJ1-1|TRBV6-6|NA|NA
CASIAGWNTEAFF
TGTGCCAGCATTGCCGGGTGGAACACTGAAGCTTTCTTT
>TRBJ1-1|TRBV20-1|TRBD1|NA
CSALEQGAPNTEAFF
TGCAGTGCCCTAGAGCAGGGGGCTCCGAACACTGAAGCTTTCTTT
>TRBJ1-2|TRBV30|NA|NA
CAWSGQKPFLTGYTF
TGTGCCTGGAGTGGCCAAAAACCCTTTTTGACTGGCTACACCTTC
>TRBJ2-5|TRBV2|NA|NA
CASTPSRRGETQYF
TGTGCCAGCACCCCCTCCAGGAGGGGGGAGACCCAGTACTTC
>TRBJ2-7|TRBV15|TRBD2|NA
CATSRRGRTAFGKAGAYEQYF
TGTGCCACCAGCAGACGGGGAAGGACAGCCTTCGGGAAAGCGGGGGCCTACGAGCAGTACTTC
>TRBJ2-5|TRBV5-1|TRBD2|NA
CASSLPSGGKQETQYF
TGCGCCAGCAGCTTGCCTAGCGGGGGAAAACAAGAGACCCAGTACTTC
>TRBJ1-5|TRBV27|TRBD1|NA
CASSLSYGQGRKGDQPQHF
TGTGCCAGCAGTTTATCCTACGGACAGGGGAGAAAGGGCGATCAGCCCCAGCATTTT
>TRBJ2-3|TRBV30|NA|NA
CAWSVGATDTQYF
TGTGCCTGGAGTGTGGGGGCCACAGATACGCAGTATTTT
>TRBJ2-2|TRBV6-5|TRBD2|NA
CASSYSSTRGTGELFF
TGTGCCAGCAGTTACTCGAGCACGCGGGGGACCGGGGAGCTGTTTTTT
>TRBJ2-3|TRBV24-1|TRBD2|once
CATSDLGLAGGTSTDTQYF
TGTGCCACCAGTGATTTAGGACTAGCGGGGGGAACTAGCACAGATACGCAGTATTTT
>TRBJ2-7|TRBV29-1|TRBD2|NA
CSVDGLAGVGFDEQYF
TGCAGCGTTGATGGGCTAGCGGGAGTAGGTTTCGACGAGCAGTACTTC
>TRBJ2-3|TRBV6-5|NA|NA
CASSYSLPPSRGYTDTQYF
TGTGCCAGCAGTTACTCGTTACCCCCTTCTAGGGGGTACACAGATACGCAGTATTTT
>TRBJ2-1|TRBV19|NA|NA
CASSIVGYNEQFF
TGTGCCAGTAGTATAGTAGGATACAATGAGCAGTTCTTC
>TRBJ2-1|TRBV30|NA|NA
CAWSDSYYNEQFF
TGTGCCTGGTCGGACAGCTACTACAATGAGCAGTTCTTC
>TRBJ1-1|TRBV2|NA|NA
CASTTDSYNTEAFF
TGTGCCAGCACTACGGACAGCTACAACACTGAAGCTTTCTTT
>TRBJ2-7|TRBV6-5|TRBD1|NA
CASSYRGPSSYEQYF
TGTGCCAGCAGTTACAGGGGGCCCAGCTCCTACGAGCAGTACTTC
>TRBJ1-1|TRBV5-4|NA|NA
CASSLQSPVEGLNTEAFF
TGTGCCAGCAGCTTGCAATCGCCCGTCGAGGGCCTGAACACTGAAGCTTTCTTT
>TRBJ1-5|TRBV29-1|NA|NA
CSVEEKGGRVGDQPQHF
TGCAGCGTTGAAGAAAAGGGCGGCAGGGTGGGCGATCAGCCCCAGCATTTT
>TRBJ1-1|TRBV6-1|NA|few
CASSFIMSTEAFF
TGTGCCAGCAGTTTCATAATGAGCACTGAAGCTTTCTTT
>TRBJ1-4|TRBV29-1|NA|NA
CSVWGTGEKLFF
TGCAGCGTTTGGGGGACTGGGGAAAAACTGTTTTTT
>TRBJ2-7|TRBV6-5|TRBD1|NA
CASGQGHSYEQYF
TGTGCCAGTGGACAGGGGCACTCCTACGAGCAGTACTTC
>TRBJ2-5|TRBV30|NA|NA
CAWGTDGSPLYGETQYF
TGTGCCTGGGGTACTGACGGCAGCCCCCTCTATGGGGAGACCCAGTACTTC